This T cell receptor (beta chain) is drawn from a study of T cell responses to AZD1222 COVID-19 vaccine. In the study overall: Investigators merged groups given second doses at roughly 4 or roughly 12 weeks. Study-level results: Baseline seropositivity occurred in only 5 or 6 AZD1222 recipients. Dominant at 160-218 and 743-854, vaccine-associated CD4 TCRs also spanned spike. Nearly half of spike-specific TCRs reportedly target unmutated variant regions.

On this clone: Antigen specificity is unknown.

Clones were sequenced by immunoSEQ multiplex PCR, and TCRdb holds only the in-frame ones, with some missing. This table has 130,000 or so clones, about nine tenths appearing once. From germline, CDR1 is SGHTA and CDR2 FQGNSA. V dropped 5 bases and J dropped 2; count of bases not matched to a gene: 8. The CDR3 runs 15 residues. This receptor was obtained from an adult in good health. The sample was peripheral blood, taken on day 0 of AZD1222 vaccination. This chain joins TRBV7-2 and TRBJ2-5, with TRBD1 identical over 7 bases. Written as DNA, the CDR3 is TGTGCCAGCAGCCCGGGACAGCACCTACAAGAGACCCAGTACTTC. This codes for CASSPGQHLQETQYF.